Detailed here is one TCR beta chain. Its specificity is not known. The method was immunoSEQ multiplex PCR; TCRdb's version includes in-frame clones alone and lacks a portion of them. The data hold 25,000 to 35,000 clones, with over 85% observed a single time. The data were obtained in a study of lymphopenia after photon versus proton radiotherapy. The study's findings and limits: Oligoclonal CD8+ Temra expansion after nadir drove photon patients' diversity drop.

The J segment lost 5 bases and the V segment lost 8 bases, leaving 12 bases of the junction unmatched. The CDR3 runs 15 residues. Germline values: CDR1 LNHDA, CDR2 SQIVND (reference sequence). The sequence came from a woman in her fifties or sixties with cholangiocarcinoma. The V and J genes are TRBV19 and TRBJ2-5; 9 nucleotides align to TRBD2. The sequencing here drew on peripheral blood, taken from a patient treated with photon-based radiotherapy. CDR3 amino acids: CASGSAGGILETQYF. CDR3 nucleotide sequence: TGTGCCAGTGGTAGTGCGGGGGGGATTCTGGAGACCCAGTACTTC.